The 4 T cell receptor beta chains below were found in one sample sequenced in a study of tumor-infiltrating lymphocytes in primary liver carcinoma. For blood RNA, unsorted whole blood served as the source, and germline DNA was extracted too. Production of TCR beta cDNA used roughly 480 ng total RNA together with a constant-region primer. Three-round nested multiplex PCR performed with slightly modified ARM-PCR produced the TCR beta libraries. Rounds one and two of PCR, each of 9 to 11 cycles, were primed with TRBV1-TRBV30 forward primers and a C-beta reverse primer. In TCRdb, the multiplex PCR reads were re-called with MiXCR into one record per CDR3 protein. The sample gives approximately 330,000 distinct CDR3 sequences, around three fifths of which show up once; about 6.1% is in the top ten. The sequenced material came from peripheral blood. The origin of the receptors is a man aged 35 to 55 with primary liver carcinoma and hepatitis B virus infection.

There are many counts of this clonotype. The V and J genes are TRBV12-3 or TRBV12-4 and TRBJ1-3; no firm D call. V dropped 1 base and J dropped 0 bases, with 13 bases sitting between them. The CDR3 covers 17 residues. The CDR3 protein is CASSLGLAGVSGNTIYF. CDR3 nucleotide sequence: TGTGCCAGCAGTTTAGGATTGGCGGGAGTCTCTGGAAACACCATATATTTT.

This clonotype was counted only a few times. DNA for the CDR3: TGTGCCAGCAGCTTATCAGGGGTTCCCCTTTACAATGAGCAGTTCTTC. Translated: CASSLSGVPLYNEQFF. J is TRBJ2-1 and V is TRBV7-9; possibly TRBD1 for D (6 bases). CDR3 length: 16 residues. CDR1 and CDR2 (germline): SEHNR, FQNEAQ (reference sequence). V was clipped by 2 bases and J by 4 bases, with 15 bases between them.

Details on this clonotype: The junction does not match germline at one end; this may be a read error. The gene calls are TRBV14 and TRBJ1-2, with 7 bases matching TRBD1. The CDR3 length is 15 residues. Germline loops: CDR1 SGHDN, CDR2 FVKESK. The DNA for the CDR3 is TGTGCCAGCAGCCGAAACAGGGGCGGGAGTTATGGCTACGCCTTC. Its translation is CASSRNRGGSYGYAF.

This clonotype has only a few counts. A much more abundant neighbour one base away suggests this may be a read error. The chain has TRBV6-1 and TRBJ2-7; D is perhaps TRBD1 (6 bases). Germline CDR1 reads MNHNS; CDR2 reads SASEGT. The CDR3 runs to 13 residues. Deletions cut 6 bases from V and 5 bases from J, with 14 bases between. CDR3 loop: CASRDRDTNEQYF. The CDR3 DNA sequence: TGTGCCAGCAGGGACAGAGATACCAACGAGCAGTACTTC.